This T cell receptor (beta chain) stems from a study of cytomegalovirus exposure and HLA in healthy donors (dated by TCRdb to about 2017). For the wider study: In an earlier analysis of 587 of the donors, approximately 300 Gb of sequence data and approximately 120 million unique TCR beta sequences from about 190 million T cells were reported. The number of donors typed differed by locus, with roughly 629-640 for A, B, C, DRB1 and DQB1, more than 500 for DQA1, under 610 for DPA1, and some 450 for DPB1. A later genetic analysis took genome-wide SNP genotypes for about 55% of the 666 donors and used that subset as a discovery cohort. The study aimed to test whether cataloging public T cell receptors could reveal signatures of past pathogen exposure. An earlier analysis of fewer than 700 of the donors applied high-throughput TCR beta sequencing to assess whether each TCR beta V gene segment acted as functional or pseudogenic. Approximately 310 gigabases of sequencing data and some 85 million unique TCR sequences were included in an early release covering about 700 HLA-typed donors. A later analysis re-examined previously published TCR beta repertoires from over 500 donors and added high-resolution HLA genotyping to investigate patterns of TCR occurrence. Roughly five DR-DQ haplotypes were handled as single units for association and clustering, since linkage in the cohort was strong. Of the 350 to 450 genotyped donors, 65% to 90% fell in the genetic ancestry cluster associated with self-reported Caucasian donors. High-throughput TCR immunosequencing, statistical association of individual TCRs with disease status, and machine learning were combined to predict cytomegalovirus infection status. Along with the approximately 700-subject first cohort, a separate validation cohort of over a hundred different subjects was used. In the later analysis, no new phenotypic data were used to find candidate immune exposures; instead, reliance was placed on TCR beta sequences and their occurrence across donors. Every discovery cohort repertoire had been produced on one sequencing platform. Among around 400 genotyped donors of the cohort, an average of about 220,000 unique TCR beta nucleotide sequences was sequenced per donor, of which roughly 17% were non-productive. HLA typing covered class I and class II loci at four-digit resolution. Using immunosequencing, the study profiled T cell repertoires from 500 to 800 subjects and related those repertoires to cytomegalovirus serostatus. Alongside the repertoire data, information on donor age, sex, ethnicity and CMV serostatus was compiled.

As concerns this clone: What antigen it recognizes has not been identified. No clone much larger than this one lies a single base away; base qualities are absent.

What the authors observed across the whole study: In this cohort, only TCR beta chains were sequenced, and detectable features were limited by the absence of alpha or paired-chain data. A few of the identified cytomegalovirus-associated TCR beta chains were confirmed in vitro to be specific for cytomegalovirus antigens. Compared with equally common non-associated chains, HLA-associated TCR beta chains in a later analysis were more clonally expanded and had lower generation probabilities. The authors suggested that the approach could potentially be generalized to other disease states and immunological phenotypes. Because some donors lacked HLA typing at each locus, the association tests relied only on the typed subset. In an earlier analysis of about 600 of the donors, most TCR beta V segments appeared in productive rearrangements about 87% or about 30% of the time, broadly matching IMGT annotations. In a later analysis, most CMV-associated TCR beta chains were found to appear HLA-restricted, with HLA associations seemingly driven largely by CMV exposure. The only immune exposure information available for the cohort was CMV serostatus. Compared with the approximately 700-donor mean, donors in an Asian-associated ancestry cluster had fewer N-insertions in productive TCRs, according to a later genetic analysis. While some public TCRs were present in many individuals, most TCR sequences turned up only very rarely across donors. Because counts were too low, roughly 16 rarely observed V segments, including chromosome 9 orphons, were left out of the earlier analysis of roughly 600 of the donors. According to a later analysis, parvovirus B19, influenza, CMV and Epstein-Barr virus appeared linked to several top co-occurrence clusters. Some IMGT-functional V segments, including TRBV6-2 and TRBV6-3, could not be distinguished by the 87-base-pair reads and were therefore excluded. A later genetic analysis associated a missense DCLRE1C variant with V-gene and J-gene trimming of TCR beta chains, and an independent cohort replicated the association. The sequencing pipeline was judged likely to have produced a cluster of highly shared sequence variants as a technical artifact. A later analysis found that TCR association rates varied across HLA loci, with DRB1 alleles showing the most associated TCRs and HLA-C alleles the fewest. When HLA alleles, especially DR and DQ, strongly co-occurred, attributing TCR associations to individual alleles was difficult. In a later analysis, more than 15,000 TCR beta sequences were associated with specific HLA alleles at a false discovery rate of 0.05. Linkage disequilibrium might explain the correlated functional status among segregating V segments, but an unknown experimental factor could not be ruled out. A further reported finding was that TCR beta sequences accurately predicted the HLA-A and HLA-B alleles for most subjects in the first cohort. Cytomegalovirus status was reported to be diagnosed by the classifier with high specificity and sensitivity in both the original and validation cohorts. The presence/absence analyses assumed that sequencing depth was roughly uniform across donors, and that assumption may not be true. In the study, about 150 TCR beta chains were listed as associated with cytomegalovirus.

The cohort consisted of approximately 670 healthy bone marrow donors. All cohort members were sampled while nominally healthy, although unrecorded immune exposures were likely present. CMV serostatus was recorded as positive for 250 to 300 and negative for about 55% of the roughly 670 cohort members, whereas no CMV serostatus was recorded for the donor in question. Every donor gave a peripheral blood sample, and the peripheral blood mononuclear cells from that sample were used for TCR beta sequencing. The Qiagen DNeasy Blood Extraction Kit was used to extract genomic DNA from the blood cell samples. Cut back by 2 bases and 5 bases, the V and J ends lie 12 bases apart. As encoded in the germline V gene (reference sequence), CDR1 is SEHNR while CDR2 is FQNEAQ. The CDR3, from cysteine to phenylalanine, totals 14 residues. Only the CDR3 part of the read is kept: 42 bases, read in frame from the first base.

Libraries were prepared through the immunoSEQ multiplex PCR assay. For the multiplex PCR, a mixture combining 60 forward primers for TCR Vbeta segments and 13 reverse primers for TCR Jbeta segments was used. A multiplex PCR assay on genomic DNA amplified the CDR3 region of rearranged TCR beta genes. Amplified TCR beta libraries were sequenced as 87-base-pair reads on the Illumina HiSeq System. As for how the authors treated the data: A later analysis tallied roughly 80 million unique TCR beta chains across the 666 repertoires, and approximately 12 million of those chains were shared by two or more donors. Raw reads were error-corrected and collapsed into unique sequences with a nearest-neighbor algorithm that merged closely related sequences to remove PCR and sequencing errors. Alignment of CDR3 sequences to IMGT reference sequences was used to assign V, D and J gene segments. For a sequence to be retained, at least a six-nucleotide match to both a V gene segment and a J gene segment was required. A rearrangement was called productive if the CDR3 had no stop codons and remained in frame with V and J, and every other rearrangement was called non-productive. CDR3 was defined by IMGT convention, running from the second conserved V-encoded cysteine to the conserved J-encoded phenylalanine. The earlier analysis of approximately 500 of the donors excluded sequences that lacked an unambiguous match to a single V gene segment. In an earlier analysis of a few hundred of the donors, V segments were called functional above 56.7% productive rearrangements and were called segregating when the between-donor standard deviation exceeded 5%. To diagnose cytomegalovirus status from the catalog of TCR beta chain sequences, a statistical classification framework was built. V and J gene assignment, in a later analysis, came from comparing TCR nucleotide sequences with IMGT/GENE-DB human TR gene sequences. Using the TCRdist pipeline, a later analysis assigned CDR3 sequences along with most-parsimonious VDJ recombination scenarios. In a later analysis, every TCR beta chain was defined by the combination of its CDR3 amino acid sequence and its V-gene family, and reads without a unique V-gene family were dropped. A later analysis removed several hundred highly shared, low-generation-probability nucleotide sequences to deal with suspected cross-contamination and a sequencing artifact. In a later analysis, a clonal expansion index for each public chain was calculated from normalized within-repertoire ranks of inferred template counts. A later analysis computed generation probabilities with a VDJ recombination model fitted to out-of-frame rearrangements, and checked the results against IGoR. A later analysis scored TCR-TCR, TCR-HLA and TCR-CMV co-occurrence with hypergeometric tests, applying a repertoire-size bias correction to TCR pairs. False discovery rates were estimated in a later analysis by permuting HLA or CMV assignments 20 times. A later analysis grouped co-occurring TCRs with DBSCAN, adding TCRdist sequence similarity when clustering within HLA-allele-positive subsets. For co-occurrence clustering, repertoires with fewer than 30,000 or more than 120,000 public chains were excluded, along with four or five repertoires with anomalous nucleotide sharing. TCRdb holds this immuneACCESS table with in-frame rearrangements only. Some clones are missing; in checked studies, unresolved V genes explain under half, and the rest has no known cause. V, J and clone size reflect that table, while D and trimming were determined from the DNA. The sample yields 95,000 to 150,000 clones; 65% to 80% were counted once. 3.7% of the sample lies in the top ten.

The chain is encoded by TRBV7-9 joined to TRBJ2-5; 5 matching bases give a weak D call of TRBD1. Sequencing was done on a sample of PBMCs. The TCR originated in a human donor in good health. Read as DNA, the sequence is TGTGCCAGCAGCTTATCTCAGGGTGGGGAGACCCAGTACTTC. This encodes CASSLSQGGETQYF.